The clone carrying this TCR beta chain appeared a few times. Its specificity is unknown. The TCR beta library used iRepertoire HTBI primers with Arm-PCR amplification of CDR3. One entry per CDR3 protein, called by TCRdb with MiXCR from the multiplex PCR reads. The table records 300,000 to 350,000 distinct CDR3 sequences, roughly a fifth of them present only once. Sample time point: persistent/refractory GD, antithyroid drugs over 5 years with positive TRAb. Scientists built the TCR library using RNA that was extracted from PBMCs. The patients included were those that came from an endocrinology department in Xi'an, China. EDTA tubes collected nine milliliters of peripheral blood. This CDR3 spans 15 amino acids. V was trimmed by 6 bases and J by 1 base, leaving 15 bases between them. Germline values: CDR1 SGHTA, CDR2 FQGTGA. These data originate in a study of regulatory T cells in long-lasting Graves disease. Study outcomes and limitations: Persistent disease exhibited a predilection for TRBV28, TRBJ1-2 and TRBJ2-5. Persistent cases of Graves' showed reduced TCR diversity relative to newly diagnosed patients.

J is TRBJ1-1 and V is TRBV7-3; D is unresolved. The source is a female donor with Graves disease. Sequencing used peripheral blood mononuclear cells (PBMCs), obtained when the disease was refractory, from a patient treated with antithyroid drugs. In DNA form, the CDR3 reads TGTGCCAGCAGTCCCCGCGGGCCTTCGAACACTGAAGCTTTCTTT. The encoded protein is CASSPRGPSNTEAFF. Supplemented by reference TRBV7-3 and TRBJ1-1, the full variable domain reads GAGVSQTPSNKVTEKGKYVELRCDPISGHTALYWYRQSLGQGPEFLIYFQGTGAADDSGLPNDRFFAVRPEGSVSTLKIQRTERGDSAVYLCASSPRGPSNTEAFFGQGTRLTVV.